This entry features one T cell receptor (beta chain) sequence. The CDR3 sequence is 16 residues long. The germline CDR1 and CDR2 sequences are KGHSH and LQKENI. V dropped 5 bases and J dropped 4; count of bases not matched to a gene: 11. The sample belongs to a study of sequential checkpoint blockade in melanoma. Treatment reported: randomized to nivolumab then ipilimumab (arm A) or the reverse (arm B). Data came from immunoSEQ multiplex PCR; TCRdb stores just in-frame clones and leaves some out. The sample has about 19,000 clones, roughly 28% seen once. This sequence joins TRBV18 and TRBJ2-3; 8 nucleotides align to TRBD2. Sequences were derived from tumor tissue (inferred from file names), sampled from a patient given nivolumab and ipilimumab in sequence. The clonotype was recovered from a human donor with melanoma. CDR3 sequence reads: CASSFSERGLADTQYF. CDR3 DNA: TGTGCCAGCTCATTTTCAGAGCGGGGGTTGGCAGATACGCAGTATTTT.